This T cell receptor (beta chain) appears in the sequencing data of a study of blood T cell repertoires in COVID-19. Overall study: Specimens from acute and convalescent COVID-19 originated in the United States, Italy and Spain.

CDR1 MDHEN and CDR2 SYDVKM come from the germline V gene. The CDR3 contains 15 residues. Trimming cost V 0 bases and J 5 bases; bases outside gene matches: 3. The repertoire was sequenced with immunoSEQ multiplex PCR; TCRdb's copy has only in-frame clones and lacks some. The sample has about 120,000 clones, over 85% seen once. Source material: peripheral blood. The rearrangement links TRBV28 to TRBJ2-2, with TRBD1 matching over 7 bases. The origin of this receptor is a man between 60 and 75 years old with COVID-19, enrolled during active disease. CDR3 DNA: TGTGCCAGCAGTTTATGGCAGGGGGTAACCGGGGAGCTGTTTTTT. This encodes CASSLWQGVTGELFF.